This T cell receptor (beta chain) was profiled in a study of post-analysis software for immune sequencing data (dated by TCRdb to between 2015 and 2016). Study-wide context: Disease courses on record covered relapsing-remitting, secondary progressive and progressive-relapsing multiple sclerosis, though some patients had no subtype annotation. The patient repertoires were set against eleven to twelve previously published healthy control repertoires from donors whose ages ranged from 6 to 25 years. A subset of samples was prepared in parallel using single-end sample barcoding, then pooled and co-amplified after Illumina adapter ligation.

The protocol used for the library was PCR. Sequencing was carried out with an Illumina HiSeq 2500. Unique molecular identifiers were incorporated into TCR beta cDNA libraries to reduce PCR and sequencing biases. Every 1 to 10 million input T cells yielded about 500,000 cDNA molecules, meaning each molecule approximated one T cell. The patient libraries were prepared and sequenced with the same protocol used for the earlier healthy control dataset. Samples belonging to the same batch were prepared together, multiplexed and sequenced on a shared HiSeq lane. The original methods were these. Raw barcoded reads were processed with MIGEC, and single-read molecular identifier groups were discarded before consensus assembly and CDR3 extraction. Clonotype tables were post-analysed with VDJtools, normalizing diversity by down-sampling all datasets to the smallest sample size. In repertoire overlap clustering, CDR3 amino acid sequences, but not nucleotide sequences, were matched to correct batch-related cross-sample contamination. The public sequencing data were trimmed at Q25 with fastp and processed into clonotypes with MiXCR by TCRdb, which kept only in-frame beta chains. Rows matching on CDR3 protein sequence are summarized as one entry with the most common DNA and genes. TCRdb's processing, not the authors' own work, is the source of the V and J calls. This sample gives 750,000 to 950,000 distinct CDR3 sequences in total; roughly 50% of them show up just once. Over 4% of the sample is taken by the ten largest.

To demonstrate the VDJtools post-analysis software, TCR beta repertoires were profiled from the peripheral blood of more than ten young patients with multiple sclerosis. The multiple sclerosis patients were children and adolescents ranging in age from about 6 to 16 years. This clonotype was counted only a few times. The antigen it recognizes is unknown. No base quality information exists; no much larger clone differs at one position. CDR1 and CDR2 (SGHRS, YFSETQ) derive from the germline V gene. Germline trimming amounts to 4 bases on V and 0 bases on J, with 5 as the count of junction bases outside the gene matches. The CDR3 goes from the cysteine to the phenylalanine over 17 residues. The CDR3 DNA has 51 bases and is translated from base 1. Summary of the overall study and its limitations: The multiple sclerosis patient group was slightly younger than the control group. Significantly lower normalized Chao1 diversity was found in multiple sclerosis patients than in controls, suggesting substantial peripheral T-cell clonal expansion. Patients showed significantly higher frequencies than controls for several TRBV segments, among them TRBV5-6, TRBV5-1 and TRBV20-1. Strong co-clustering of samples prepared in the same batch was shown by direct clustering with F measure, prompting a batch-effect correction.

What was sequenced was blood. The chain links TRBV5-1 with TRBJ2-3, with 13 middle bases fitting TRBD2. This TCR derives from a girl aged 5-17 years with multiple sclerosis. The CDR3 amino acid sequence is: CASSLRLAGGSTDTQYF. In nucleotide form, the sequence is TGCGCCAGCAGCCTGAGACTAGCGGGAGGTAGCACAGATACGCAGTATTTT.